These 5 T cell receptor beta chains were all obtained from the same sample, sequenced in a study of cytomegalovirus exposure and HLA in healthy donors. Libraries were prepared by immunoSEQ multiplex PCR; TCRdb keeps only in-frame clonotypes and omits some of them. The sample lists 80,000 to 95,000 clones; 96% were seen once. Sequencing was performed on PBMCs. Every receptor here comes from a woman aged 18-29 years in good health and CMV-seronegative.

The chain is built from TRBV18 and TRBJ2-7, with D maybe TRBD2 (5 bases). V lost 3 bases to trimming and J lost 3 bases, with 12 bases between them. The length of the CDR3 is 14 residues. Germline values: CDR1 KGHSH, CDR2 LQKENI. The CDR3 region is CASSPGSAGYEQYF. Written as DNA, the CDR3 is TGTGCCAGCTCACCGGGGAGCGCCGGCTACGAGCAGTACTTC.

The rearrangement joins TRBV6-1 to TRBJ1-2, with D possibly TRBD1 on 5 matching bases. CDR1 and CDR2 (germline): MNHNS, SASEGT. The CDR3 sequence is 15 residues long. V gave up 2 bases and J gave up 5 bases, with 15 bases separating them. Written as DNA, the CDR3 is TGTGCCAGCAGTGAACCCGTCAGGGTTGAGTATGGCTACACCTTC. It encodes CASSEPVRVEYGYTF.

The chain carries TRBV28 and TRBJ2-2; no clear D gene. The V end was cut by 3 bases, the J end by 1 base, with 18 bases between. The CDR3 spans 18 residues. Germline CDR1 reads MDHEN; CDR2 reads SYDVKM. In DNA, the CDR3 is TGTGCCAGCAGTTTTGAGGAGAATACCCGGTGGAACACCGGGGAGCTGTTTTTT. Amino acid sequence: CASSFEENTRWNTGELFF.

The chain carries TRBV2 and TRBJ2-3; TRBD1 might be the D (6 bases). CDR1 and CDR2 (germline): SNHLY, FYNNEI. The V gene lost 8 bases and the J gene lost 2 bases, with 11 bases spanning the gap. CDR3 length: 13 amino acids. The CDR3 DNA sequence: TGTGCCAGCTCGAGGGGGATCACAGATACGCAGTATTTT. The encoded protein is CASSRGITDTQYF.

CDR3 in amino acids: CASSLRSATGGYGYTF. CDR3 sequence (DNA): TGTGCCAGCAGTTTAAGGTCCGCAACAGGGGGCTATGGCTACACCTTC. The chain links TRBV27 to TRBJ1-2; 8 bases match TRBD1. This CDR3 is built from 16 residues. The germline V gene has CDR1 MNHEY and CDR2 SMNVEV (reference sequence). V gave up 2 bases and J gave up 4 bases; unmatched junction bases: 9.